These 31 T cell receptor beta chains were sequenced from one sample in a study of cytomegalovirus exposure and HLA in healthy donors (dated by TCRdb to the late 2010s). Library preparation was by the immunoSEQ multiplex PCR assay. The multiplex PCR relied on a mix of 60 forward primers for TCR Vbeta segments and 13 reverse primers for TCR Jbeta segments. Drawn from immuneACCESS, this table holds only the in-frame rearrangements with V and J called that TCRdb kept. Clones are partly lost; checked studies trace under half to an unresolved V gene and leave the rest unexplained. The record for this sample contains tens of thousands of clones. The top ten clones comprise roughly 4.8% of the sample. Sequences were obtained from PBMCs. These TCRs come from a young man in good health and CMV-seropositive.

V usage is TRBV5-6 and J usage is TRBJ2-5; possible D gene TRBD2, 6 bases. The CDR3 loop spans 17 amino acids. The V and J ends lost 0 bases and 0 bases respectively, with 15 bases between them. CDR1 is SGHDT, CDR2 YYEEEE, per germline. CDR3 residues: CASSLAVGLLYQETQYF. In nucleotides, the CDR3 is TGTGCCAGCAGCTTGGCGGTAGGACTATTGTACCAAGAGACCCAGTACTTC.

This rearrangement joins TRBV30 to TRBJ2-1; D may be TRBD2 (6 bases). Trimming removed 0 bases from V and 8 bases from J, with 8 bases in between. CDR1 GTSNPN and CDR2 SVGIG come from the germline V gene (reference sequence). The CDR3 is 12 residues long. The CDR3 spells CAWSVGGYEQFF. The CDR3 DNA sequence: TGTGCCTGGAGTGTGGGGGGATATGAGCAGTTCTTC.

Details on this clone: A read error may produce the germline difference seen at one junction end. The chain employs TRBV30 and TRBJ1-3, with 7 bases identical to TRBD1. CDR1 and CDR2 (germline): GTSNPN, SVGIG (reference sequence). The CDR3 loop spans 15 amino acids. CDR3 amino acids: CAWSVAGGMRNNIYF. In DNA form, the CDR3 reads TGTGCCTGGAGTGTAGCAGGGGGTATGAGAAACAACATATATTTT.

The J gene is TRBJ1-2, the V gene TRBV9; TRBD1 agrees at 8 bases. CDR3 length: 17 amino acids. The germline V gene encodes CDR1 SGDLS and CDR2 YYNGEE. Unmatched junction bases numbered 15, after V lost 0 bases and J lost 8 bases. The CDR3 coding sequence is TGTGCCAGCAGCGTAGACTCAGGGGGCGCGAGGCGTAGCGGCTACACCTTC. Translated, it gives CASSVDSGGARRSGYTF. Full variable domain (outside the CDR3, taken from reference TRBV9 and TRBJ1-2): DSGVTQTPKHLITATGQRVTLRCSPRSGDLSVYWYQQSLDQGLQFLIQYYNGEERAKGNILERFSAQQFPDLHSELNLSSLELGDSALYFCASSVDSGGARRSGYTFGSGTRLTVV.

The chain is built from TRBV7-2 and TRBJ2-7; 10 bases match TRBD2. The CDR3 consists of 13 residues. V lost 6 bases and J lost 7; bases outside the gene matches: 6. Germline CDR1 is SGHTA and CDR2 is FQGNSA. Here the CDR3 DNA reads TGTGCCAGCAGTGGACCGGGACTAGCGGAGCAGTACTTC. Translation: CASSGPGLAEQYF.

This chain joins TRBV9 and TRBJ1-1; 7 bases align to TRBD1. The germline V gene encodes CDR1 SGDLS and CDR2 YYNGEE. CDR3 size: 15 residues. Trimming took 3 bases from V and 1 from J; bases not matched to a gene: 6. In nucleotides, the CDR3 is TGTGCCAGCAGCGCCTCGGGACAGCCGAACACTGAAGCTTTCTTT. Protein sequence: CASSASGQPNTEAFF.

The chain carries TRBV29-1 and TRBJ2-7; maybe TRBD1 (5 bases). CDR3 size: 15 residues. CDR1 is SQVTM, CDR2 ANQGSEA, per germline. V gave up 0 bases and J gave up 2 bases, with 14 bases separating them. CDR3 region: CSVEDNTGLAYEQYF. DNA of the CDR3: TGCAGCGTTGAAGACAATACAGGTTTAGCCTACGAGCAGTACTTC.

This sequence joins TRBV5-1 and TRBJ2-7; D might be TRBD1 (6 bases). The CDR3 has 14 residues. Trimming shortened V by 4 bases and J by 4 bases, and 15 bases separated the two germline ends. CDR1 SGHRS and CDR2 YFSETQ come from the germline V gene. Here the CDR3 reads CASSPRPTGYEQYF. The CDR3 DNA reads TGCGCCAGCAGCCCCCGCCCTACAGGGTACGAGCAGTACTTC.

The chain is built from TRBV5-1 and TRBJ2-3; 8 positions match TRBD1. This CDR3 comprises 14 residues. The ends lost 7 bases at V and 2 bases at J; junction bases unmatched: 6. Germline CDR1 and CDR2: SGHRS and YFSETQ. Here the CDR3 reads CASAGQDYTDTQYF. For the CDR3, the DNA is TGCGCCAGCGCGGGACAGGACTACACAGATACGCAGTATTTT.

V gene TRBV7-8 combines with J gene TRBJ1-1; the D gene is possibly TRBD1 (5 bases). CDR1 and CDR2 (germline): SGHVS, FQNEAQ. Trimming removed 7 bases at V and 3 bases at J, with 15 bases between. The CDR3 runs 14 residues. The DNA for the CDR3 is TGTGCCAGCACCACTGAACAGGTTTACACTGAAGCTTTCTTT. Translating it yields CASTTEQVYTEAFF.

The CDR3 coding sequence is TGCGCCAGCAGCCAAGCAGCTAGCTCCTACAATGAGCAGTTCTTC. As protein: CASSQAASSYNEQFF. This chain connects TRBV4-1 to TRBJ2-1; D gene unclear. This CDR3 spans 15 amino acids. Trimming took 1 base from V and 0 from J, leaving 7 bases between them. CDR1 and CDR2 from the germline V gene are MGHRA and YSYEKL.

DNA for the CDR3: TGCGCCAGCAGCCAAGAATCGGGGTACCAAGAGACCCAGTACTTC. Translating gives CASSQESGYQETQYF. The rearrangement joins TRBV4-1 to TRBJ2-5; possibly TRBD2 for D (5 bases). The CDR3 spans 15 residues. The germline V and J ends were trimmed by 0 bases and 0 bases, with 8 bases remaining between them. The germline CDR1 and CDR2 sequences are MGHRA and YSYEKL.

This chain connects TRBV30 to TRBJ2-5; D unclear. Germline V lookup: CDR1 GTSNPN, CDR2 SVGIG (reference sequence). CDR3 length: 11 residues. V shed 3 bases and J shed 10 bases, with 12 bases lying between them. Here the CDR3 DNA reads TGTGCCTGGAGCGCCTATGAGGTCCAGTACTTC. Protein sequence: CAWSAYEVQYF.

The chain employs TRBV6-1 and TRBJ1-5; 7 nucleotides align to TRBD1. The CDR3 extends over 16 amino acids. Unmatched junction bases numbered 6, after V lost 2 bases and J lost 2 bases. CDR1 and CDR2 (germline): MNHNS, SASEGT. The CDR3 here is CASSERPGGGNQPQHF. Written as DNA, the CDR3 is TGTGCCAGCAGTGAACGACCAGGGGGAGGCAATCAGCCCCAGCATTTT.

The chain combines TRBV29-1 with TRBJ2-7; 7 bases fit TRBD2. Trimming removed 0 bases from V and 1 base from J; junction bases left unmatched: 0. The CDR3 sequence is 13 residues long. Looked up from germline, CDR1 is SQVTM and CDR2 is ANQGSEA. DNA of the CDR3: TGCAGCGTTGAAGAGGGGGGGTCCTACGAGCAGTACTTC. Amino acids: CSVEEGGSYEQYF.

The V and J genes are TRBV9 and TRBJ1-1, with 10 bases that match TRBD1. The CDR3 runs 17 residues. J gave up 6 bases and V 3 bases, and 14 bases lay outside the gene matches. The germline gives CDR1 SGDLS, CDR2 YYNGEE. The CDR3 region has the DNA TGTGCCAGCAGCGCCATCGGGACAGGGGTTTTTTCGGCTGAAGCTTTCTTT. Its translation is CASSAIGTGVFSAEAFF.

The chain combines TRBV4-1 with TRBJ1-2, with D perhaps matching TRBD1 (6 bases). Germline V CDR1 and CDR2: MGHRA, YSYEKL. The CDR3 has 17 amino acids. V lost 1 base to trimming and J lost 4 bases, with 19 bases between them. CDR3 in amino acids: CASSQGGAREVSYGYTF. CDR3 in DNA: TGCGCCAGCAGCCAAGGGGGGGCGCGGGAGGTTAGCTATGGCTACACCTTC.

The genes are TRBV14 and TRBJ2-7; TRBD2 agrees at 8 bases. There are 14 residues in the CDR3. With V trimmed by 3 bases and J by 4 bases, 5 bases remained unmatched. Germline lookup yields CDR1 SGHDN and CDR2 FVKESK. CDR3 nucleotides: TGTGCCAGCAGCCATAGCGGGACTCGTTACGAGCAGTACTTC. Its translation is CASSHSGTRYEQYF.

The genes are TRBV9 and TRBJ1-5; D is perhaps TRBD1 (5 bases). From germline, CDR1 is SGDLS and CDR2 YYNGEE. This CDR3 has 15 residues. V was clipped by 2 bases and J by 6 bases, with 15 bases between them. CDR3 sequence (DNA): TGTGCCAGCAGCGTGGGGGGTGGGGAGGGTCAGCCCCAGCATTTT. This encodes CASSVGGGEGQPQHF.

This sequence joins TRBV6-5 and TRBJ2-3; TRBD2 matches at 11 bases. Germline loops: CDR1 MNHEY, CDR2 SVGAGI. V shed 8 bases, J shed 4 bases, and the junction held 5 bases outside the gene matches. The CDR3 is made up of 14 amino acids. CDR3 loop: CASLAGGPADTQYF. As DNA, the CDR3 is TGTGCCAGCTTAGCGGGGGGGCCTGCAGATACGCAGTATTTT.

The CDR3 nucleotides are TGTGCCAGCAGCTTGTCAGCGGGAGTAAGTGAGCAGTTCTTC. Its translation is CASSLSAGVSEQFF. The J gene is TRBJ2-1, the V gene TRBV5-6; 8 bases match TRBD2. Germline assignment: CDR1 SGHDT and CDR2 YYEEEE. This CDR3 has 14 amino acids. Trimming removed 1 base from V and 9 bases from J; junction bases left unmatched: 6.

The chain is built from TRBV9 and TRBJ2-3; D may be TRBD2 (5 bases). CDR3 length equals 13 residues. V lost 1 base to trimming and J lost 6 bases, with 9 bases between them. Germline CDR1 is SGDLS and CDR2 is YYNGEE. The DNA of the CDR3 is TGTGCCAGCAGCGTACCCCCGGGGGATACGCAGTATTTT. Its protein product is CASSVPPGDTQYF.

The chain links TRBV7-2 to TRBJ2-1; D ambiguous. From germline, CDR1 is SGHTA and CDR2 FQGNSA. V was trimmed by 1 base and J by 9 bases, leaving 10 bases between them. The CDR3 runs 13 residues. As DNA, the CDR3 is TGTGCCAGCAGCTTAGACTCCGTCGGTGAGCAGTTCTTC. Its protein is CASSLDSVGEQFF.

V gene TRBV7-5 combines with J gene TRBJ2-1; the table's D call of TRBD2 was not tested on the DNA. TRBV7-5 is given as a pseudogene. CDR3 length: 13 amino acids. The CDR3 nucleotides are TGTGCCAGCAGCTCTGGGACTAACAATGAGCAGTTCTTC. It codes for CASSSGTNNEQFF.

The chain has TRBV30 and TRBJ2-1; TRBD1 matches 9 bases. The trim removed 3 bases at V and 4 bases at J, leaving 7 bases unmatched. Looked up from germline, CDR1 is GTSNPN and CDR2 is SVGIG (reference sequence). This CDR3 has 15 amino acids. In DNA, the CDR3 is TGTGCCTGGAGCCTACGGGACAGGGATTACAATGAGCAGTTCTTC. Translation: CAWSLRDRDYNEQFF.

The chain links TRBV6-1 to TRBJ2-1; TRBD2 aligns across 11 bases. The CDR3 is made up of 15 amino acids. The J segment lost 5 bases and the V segment lost 2 bases, leaving 2 bases of the junction unmatched. Germline V gene data show CDR1 as MNHNS and CDR2 as SASEGT. The CDR3 nucleotides read TGTGCCAGCAGTGAAATAGCGGGGGGGGACAATGAGCAGTTCTTC. Translation: CASSEIAGGDNEQFF.

This chain links TRBV5-1 with TRBJ1-2, with D perhaps matching TRBD1 (6 bases). Trimming pared 1 base from V and 4 bases from J, leaving 8 bases between. Germline CDR1 and CDR2: SGHRS and YFSETQ. The CDR3 has 13 amino acids. The CDR3 coding sequence is TGCGCCAGCAGCTTGACAGGGAGCTATGGCTACACCTTC. Translated, it gives CASSLTGSYGYTF. The full variable domain, in which reference TRBV5-1 and TRBJ1-2 provide the parts outside the CDR3, is KAGVTQTPRYLIKTRGQQVTLSCSPISGHRSVSWYQQTPGQGLQFLFEYFSETQRNKGNFPGRFSGRQFSNSRSEMNVSTLELGDSALYLCASSLTGSYGYTFGSGTRLTVV.

The V gene is TRBV11-2, the J gene TRBJ1-2; tentative D call: TRBD1 (5 bases). This CDR3 has 12 residues. CDR1 SGHAT and CDR2 FQNNGV come from the germline V gene. Trimming took 0 bases from V and 6 from J, leaving 5 bases between them. CDR3 DNA: TGTGCCAGCAGCTTAGAAGGGGATGGCTACACCTTC. Its protein product is CASSLEGDGYTF.

The genes are TRBV13 and TRBJ2-7; the match to TRBD1 covers 8 bases. CDR1 and CDR2 from the germline V gene are PRHDT and FYEKMQ (reference sequence). The CDR3 is 15 amino acids. Trimming at V came to 5 bases and at J to 2 bases, leaving 8 bases not matched to a gene. The CDR3: CASSPRRGPTYEQYF. Here the CDR3 DNA reads TGTGCCAGCAGCCCTCGCAGGGGGCCGACCTACGAGCAGTACTTC.

To note about this clone: The same CDR3 can be traced to other DNA sequences in this sample. V usage is TRBV6-7 and J usage is TRBJ1-1; D gene ambiguous. TRBV6-7 is noted as an ORF with a role that remains uncertain. The CDR3 is 16 residues long. Trimming took off 5 bases at V and 4 bases at J, with 20 bases between the two ends. The CDR3 is CASSAAGIWSGTEAFF. Written as DNA, the CDR3 is TGTGCCAGCAGTGCCGCCGGGATATGGTCTGGCACTGAAGCTTTCTTT.

The chain is built from TRBV7-2 and TRBJ1-1, with D possibly TRBD1 on 5 matching bases. Germline values: CDR1 SGHTA, CDR2 FQGNSA. The CDR3 consists of 14 residues. Deletions cut 1 base from V and 1 base from J, with 7 bases between. The chain's CDR3 is CASSLGQGNTEAFF. The CDR3 DNA sequence: TGTGCCAGCAGCTTAGGGCAGGGGAACACTGAAGCTTTCTTT.